Below are 10 T cell receptor beta chains sequenced from a single sample in a study of blood T cell repertoires in COVID-19. Repertoires were generated with immunoSEQ multiplex PCR, while TCRdb's copy carries only in-frame clones and drops some. The sample contains over 45,000 clones, roughly 90% of which appear only once. Sequenced sample: peripheral blood. The receptors shown here come from a man aged 60-69 years with active COVID-19.

The count of this clone is one. The genes are TRBV28 and TRBJ2-7, with 8 bases that match TRBD2. The length of the CDR3 is 13 residues. V was clipped by 5 bases and J by 4 bases; unmatched bases: 4. Germline CDR1 MDHEN, CDR2 SYDVKM. The CDR3 DNA is TGTGCCAGCAGTCCTACTAGCGGTTACGAGCAGTACTTC. It specifies CASSPTSGYEQYF.

The V call is TRBV28, the J call TRBJ2-1; weak D call: TRBD2 (7 bases). This CDR3 contains 18 residues. The V end was cut by 10 bases, the J end by 10 bases, with 35 bases between. Germline CDR1 reads MDHEN; CDR2 reads SYDVKM. The CDR3 region is CATLGGTPTIGGGQEQFF. As DNA, the CDR3 is TGTGCCACCCTGGGAGGGACGCCCACGATTGGAGGGGGTCAGGAGCAGTTCTTC.

The genes are TRBV11-2 and TRBJ2-5, with D perhaps matching TRBD1 (5 bases). The CDR3 runs to 14 residues. CDR1 and CDR2 (germline): SGHAT, FQNNGV. Trimming removed 1 base at V and 2 bases at J, with 8 bases between. Here the CDR3 DNA reads TGTGCCAGCAGCTTAGGACAGCGTCAAGAGACCCAGTACTTC. It encodes CASSLGQRQETQYF. Looking up the rest from reference TRBV11-2 and TRBJ2-5 gives the full variable domain: EAGVAQSPRYKIIEKRQSVAFWCNPISGHATLYWYQQILGQGPKLLIQFQNNGVVDDSQLPKDRFSAERLKGVDSTLKIQPAKLEDSAVYLCASSLGQRQETQYFGPGTRLLVL.

V gene TRBV7-8 combines with J gene TRBJ1-5; perhaps TRBD1 as D (6 bases). Germline V CDR1 and CDR2: SGHVS, FQNEAQ. The CDR3 totals 19 residues. Trimming cost V 2 bases and J 6 bases, with 26 bases left between them. CDR3 sequence (DNA): TGTGCCAGCAGCTTAATCATAGTCAGGGGAGAGTCGTATAGTCAGCCCCAGCATTTT. It is translated as CASSLIIVRGESYSQPQHF.

This clone has a single count. The rearrangement joins TRBV5-1 to TRBJ2-1, with D perhaps TRBD2 (6 bases). The V end was cut by 0 bases, the J end by 15 bases, with 10 bases between. The CDR3 length is 11 residues. Germline values: CDR1 SGHRS, CDR2 YFSETQ. The CDR3 loop is CASSLGGARFF. For the CDR3, the DNA is TGCGCCAGCAGCTTGGGCGGGGCAAGGTTCTTC.

V gene TRBV5-4 combines with J gene TRBJ2-1, with 7 nucleotides matching TRBD2. With 4 bases clipped from V and 4 bases from J, the junction kept 8 bases outside the gene matches. There are 15 residues in the CDR3. Germline lookup yields CDR1 SGHNT and CDR2 YYREEE (reference sequence). The CDR3 spells CASSATSQLYNEQFF. For the CDR3, the DNA is TGTGCCAGCAGCGCGACTAGCCAACTTTACAATGAGCAGTTCTTC.

The rearrangement joins TRBV14 to TRBJ2-1, with 9 bases fitting TRBD2. CDR1 SGHDN and CDR2 FVKESK come from the germline V gene. Unmatched junction bases numbered 6, after V lost 0 bases and J lost 0 bases. This CDR3 is built from 18 residues. The CDR3 reads CASSQDSHSGSSYNEQFF. The CDR3 DNA sequence: TGTGCCAGCAGCCAAGATTCTCATAGCGGGAGCTCCTACAATGAGCAGTTCTTC.

The V and J genes are TRBV18 and TRBJ1-6; D ambiguous. The CDR3 loop spans 15 amino acids. Trimming left V 6 bases short and J 10 bases short, with 19 bases between. Germline assignment: CDR1 KGHSH and CDR2 LQKENI. CDR3 amino acids: CASSTSGSDASPLHF. The CDR3 nucleotides are TGTGCCAGCTCGACTTCCGGGAGTGATGCGTCACCCCTCCACTTT. The full variable domain, with the rest looked up from reference TRBV18 and TRBJ1-6, is NAGVMQNPRHLVRRRGQEARLRCSPMKGHSHVYWYRQLPEEGLKFMVYLQKENIIDESGMPKERFSAEFPKEGPSILRIQQVVRGDSAAYFCASSTSGSDASPLHFGNGTRLTVT.

The chain is built from TRBV3-1 (or the pseudogene TRBV3-2) and TRBJ2-7; 7 bases map to TRBD2. V dropped 4 bases and J dropped 3; count of bases not matched to a gene: 6. Germline-derived CDR1 and CDR2 are LGHDT and YNNKEL (reference sequence). The length of the CDR3 is 14 residues. The CDR3 DNA is TGTGCCAGCAGCCTGCGGGGGAGAGGCTACGAGCAGTACTTC. The encoded protein is CASSLRGRGYEQYF.

The chain couples TRBV2 to TRBJ1-2; 7 bases match TRBD1. The junction had 8 bases not matched to a gene; V was cut back by 6 bases and J by 4 bases. Germline V gene lookup returns CDR1 SNHLY and CDR2 FYNNEI. CDR3 length equals 14 residues. The CDR3 here is CASRPDRVSYGYTF. The CDR3 region has the DNA TGTGCCAGCAGACCCGACAGGGTCTCCTATGGCTACACCTTC.